The clone carrying this T cell receptor (beta chain) is labeled medium-sized. Its antigen is not known. The CDR3 has 15 residues. Germline loops: CDR1 SGHNT, CDR2 YYREEE (reference sequence). V was pared by 4 bases and J by 1 base, with 14 bases between. This record comes from a study of T and B cells in COVID-19 patients. Findings and limits, study-wide: Active COVID-19 showed highly clonal TRB repertoires; recovery showed diversity and richness above healthy donors. Patients with COVID-19 reportedly showed strongly skewed T cell receptor beta variable and joining gene usage.

Each TRB amplification used roughly 230-550 ng of genomic DNA from blood. BIOMED2 TRB-A/B primer pools were used in multiplex TRB PCR. MiXCR, run by TCRdb on the multiplex PCR reads, gives a single entry per CDR3 protein. The data show around 3,000 distinct CDR3 sequences, about a quarter seen once. The source material was blood. V and J are TRBV5-4 and TRBJ1-2, with no clear D. The sequence derives from a human donor with active COVID-19. CDR3 sequence: CASSPDAAYNYGYTF. As DNA, the CDR3 is TGTGCCAGCAGCCCCGACGCAGCATATAACTATGGCTACACCTTC.